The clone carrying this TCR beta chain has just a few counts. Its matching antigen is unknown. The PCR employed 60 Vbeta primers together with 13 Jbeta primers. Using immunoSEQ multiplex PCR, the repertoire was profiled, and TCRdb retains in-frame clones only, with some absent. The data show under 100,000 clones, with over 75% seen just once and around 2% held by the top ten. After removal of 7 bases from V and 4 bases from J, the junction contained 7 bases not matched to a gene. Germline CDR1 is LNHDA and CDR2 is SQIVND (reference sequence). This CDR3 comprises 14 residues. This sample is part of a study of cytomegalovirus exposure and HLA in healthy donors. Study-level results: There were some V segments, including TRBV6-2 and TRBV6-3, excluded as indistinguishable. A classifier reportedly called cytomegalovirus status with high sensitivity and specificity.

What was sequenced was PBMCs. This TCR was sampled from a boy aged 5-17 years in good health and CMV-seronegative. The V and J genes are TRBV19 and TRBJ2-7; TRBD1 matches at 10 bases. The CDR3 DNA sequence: TGTGCCAGTAAACAGACAGGGGGCCTTTACGAGCAGTACTTC. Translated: CASKQTGGLYEQYF.